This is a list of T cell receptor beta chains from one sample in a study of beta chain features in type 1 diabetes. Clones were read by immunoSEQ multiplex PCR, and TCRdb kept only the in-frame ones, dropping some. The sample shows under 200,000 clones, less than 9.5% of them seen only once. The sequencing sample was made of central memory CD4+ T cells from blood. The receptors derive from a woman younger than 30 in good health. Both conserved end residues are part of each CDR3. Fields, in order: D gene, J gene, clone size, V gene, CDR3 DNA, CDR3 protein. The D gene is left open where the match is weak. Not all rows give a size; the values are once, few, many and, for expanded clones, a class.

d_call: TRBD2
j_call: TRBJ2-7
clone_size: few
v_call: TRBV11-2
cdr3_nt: TGTGCCAGCAGAACTGGACTAGTGATTAGCGAGCAGTACTTC
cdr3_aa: CASRTGLVISEQYF

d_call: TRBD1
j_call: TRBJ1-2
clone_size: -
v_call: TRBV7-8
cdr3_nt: TGTGCCAGCAGCTATGGGACAGGGACTCATGGCTACACCTTC
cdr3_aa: CASSYGTGTHGYTF

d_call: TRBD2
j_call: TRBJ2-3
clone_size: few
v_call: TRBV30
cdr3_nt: TGTGCCTGGAGTGTAACGGGAGGAAACACAGATACGCAGTATTTT
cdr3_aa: CAWSVTGGNTDTQYF

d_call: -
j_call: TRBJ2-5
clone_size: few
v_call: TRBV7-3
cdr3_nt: TGTGCCAGCAGTCCGGACAGCCGATTGGCGACCCAGTACTTC
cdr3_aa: CASSPDSRLATQYF

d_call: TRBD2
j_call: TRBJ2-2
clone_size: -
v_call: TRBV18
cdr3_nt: TGTGCCAGCTCACCAAGTGGGTCCGGGAGGCCCACCGGGGAGCTGTTTTTT
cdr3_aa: CASSPSGSGRPTGELFF

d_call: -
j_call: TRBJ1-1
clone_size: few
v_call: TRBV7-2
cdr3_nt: TGTGCCAGCAGCTTGATTGGACAGCTCAACACTGAAGCTTTCTTT
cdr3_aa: CASSLIGQLNTEAFF

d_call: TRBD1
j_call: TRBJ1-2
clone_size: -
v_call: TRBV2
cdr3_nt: TGTGCCAGCACGGGACAGAACTATGGCTACACCTTC
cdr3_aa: CASTGQNYGYTF

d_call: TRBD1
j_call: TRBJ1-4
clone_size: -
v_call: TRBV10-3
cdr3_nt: TGTGCCATCCGAGGGACAGCTAATGAAAAACTGTTTTTT
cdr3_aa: CAIRGTANEKLFF

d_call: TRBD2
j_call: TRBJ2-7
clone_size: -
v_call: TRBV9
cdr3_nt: TGTGCCAGCAGCGGGGGGCTAGCGGGAGCGTACGAGCAGTACTTC
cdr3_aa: CASSGGLAGAYEQYF

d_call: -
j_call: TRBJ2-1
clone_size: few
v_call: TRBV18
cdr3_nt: TGTGCCAGCTCACCTACGCCCAGTGGAGAGTCGGGAGAGCAGTTCTTC
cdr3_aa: CASSPTPSGESGEQFF

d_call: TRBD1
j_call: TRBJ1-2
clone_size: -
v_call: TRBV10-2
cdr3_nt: TGCGCCAGCAGTCCACAGGGGGTGGGCTATGGCTACACCTTC
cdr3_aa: CASSPQGVGYGYTF

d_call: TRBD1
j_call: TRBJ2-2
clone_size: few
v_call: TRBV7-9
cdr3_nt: TGTGCCAGCAGCGACCCGACAGGGGAAGGCTCCGGGGAGCTGTTTTTT
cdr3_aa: CASSDPTGEGSGELFF

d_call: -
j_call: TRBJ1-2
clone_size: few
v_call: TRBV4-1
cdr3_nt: TGCGCCAGCAGCCAATCCAACACGCGGAACTCCCTTTCTCGACGTGGCTACACCTTC
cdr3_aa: CASSQSNTRNSLSRRGYTF

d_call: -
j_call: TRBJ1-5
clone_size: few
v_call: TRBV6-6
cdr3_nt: TGTGCCAGCAGTTACGGGTGGGGCGCGGGCAATCAGCCCCAGCATTTT
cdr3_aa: CASSYGWGAGNQPQHF

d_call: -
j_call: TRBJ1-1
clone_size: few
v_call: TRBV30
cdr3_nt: TGTGCCTGGAGTGTAGTGCGTTGGACTGAGGAAGCTTTCTTT
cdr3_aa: CAWSVVRWTEEAFF

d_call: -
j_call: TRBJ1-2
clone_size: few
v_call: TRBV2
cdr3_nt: TGTGCCAGCGGGTCTCGGGGCTATGGCTACACCTTC
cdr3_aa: CASGSRGYGYTF

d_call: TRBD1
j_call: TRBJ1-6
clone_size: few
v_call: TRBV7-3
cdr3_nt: TGTGCCAGCAGCCTACTGGGCGACAGGGATTCACCCCTCCACTTT
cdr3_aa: CASSLLGDRDSPLHF

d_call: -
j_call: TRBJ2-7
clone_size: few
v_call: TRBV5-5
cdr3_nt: TGTGCCAGCAGCTTGTCGGACACCTACGAGCAGTACTTC
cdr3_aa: CASSLSDTYEQYF

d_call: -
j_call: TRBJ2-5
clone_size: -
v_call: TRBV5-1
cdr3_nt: TGCGCCAGCACCCCCCTGGGCGAAAACCAAGAGACCCAGTACTTC
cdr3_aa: CASTPLGENQETQYF

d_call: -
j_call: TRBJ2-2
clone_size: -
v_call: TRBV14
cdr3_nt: TGTGCCAGCAGCCAGCAATGGGACTCCTTCTCCACCGGGGAGCTGTTTTTT
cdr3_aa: CASSQQWDSFSTGELFF

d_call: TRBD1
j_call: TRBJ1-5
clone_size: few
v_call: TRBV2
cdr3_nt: TGTGCCAGCAGTGGGGACAGGTATAGCAATCAGCCCCAGCATTTT
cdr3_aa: CASSGDRYSNQPQHF

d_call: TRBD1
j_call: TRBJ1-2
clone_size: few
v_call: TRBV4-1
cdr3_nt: TGCGCCAGCAGCCTACGACAGGGCGGTTTCTATGGCTACACCTTC
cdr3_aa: CASSLRQGGFYGYTF

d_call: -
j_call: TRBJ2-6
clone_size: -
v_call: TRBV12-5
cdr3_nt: TGTGCTAGTGGTCGGAGATGTTTGCCAGGACAAAGTCGGGCCAACGTCCTGACTTTC
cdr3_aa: CASGRRCLPGQSRANVLTF

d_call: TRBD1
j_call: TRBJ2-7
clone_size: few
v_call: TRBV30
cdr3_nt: TGTGCCTGGGACAGGGGTGGTCCGCCCGACGAGCAGTACTTC
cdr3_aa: CAWDRGGPPDEQYF

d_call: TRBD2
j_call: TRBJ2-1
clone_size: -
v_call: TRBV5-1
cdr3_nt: TGCGCCAGCAGCTCTTTAGCGGGCCAGAGCTCCTACAATGAGCAGTTCTTC
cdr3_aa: CASSSLAGQSSYNEQFF

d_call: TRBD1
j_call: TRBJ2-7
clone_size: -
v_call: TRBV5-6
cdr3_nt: TGTGCCAGCAGCTTGGGTGGGACAGGGTCCTACGAGCAGTACTTC
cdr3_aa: CASSLGGTGSYEQYF

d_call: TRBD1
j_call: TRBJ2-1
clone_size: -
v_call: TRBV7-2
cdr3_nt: TGTGCCAGCAGCTTAGATCGGGACAGGGGGCAAAGGGAGCAGTTCTTC
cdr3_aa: CASSLDRDRGQREQFF

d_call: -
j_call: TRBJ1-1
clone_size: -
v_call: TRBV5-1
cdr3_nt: TGCGCCAGCAGCTTGTCACAGGGTAACTGGATCACTGAAGCTTTCTTT
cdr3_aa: CASSLSQGNWITEAFF

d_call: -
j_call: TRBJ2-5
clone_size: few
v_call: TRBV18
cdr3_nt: TGTGCCAGCTCACCATTAGGAGCAACTTACCAAGAGACCCAGTACTTC
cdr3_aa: CASSPLGATYQETQYF